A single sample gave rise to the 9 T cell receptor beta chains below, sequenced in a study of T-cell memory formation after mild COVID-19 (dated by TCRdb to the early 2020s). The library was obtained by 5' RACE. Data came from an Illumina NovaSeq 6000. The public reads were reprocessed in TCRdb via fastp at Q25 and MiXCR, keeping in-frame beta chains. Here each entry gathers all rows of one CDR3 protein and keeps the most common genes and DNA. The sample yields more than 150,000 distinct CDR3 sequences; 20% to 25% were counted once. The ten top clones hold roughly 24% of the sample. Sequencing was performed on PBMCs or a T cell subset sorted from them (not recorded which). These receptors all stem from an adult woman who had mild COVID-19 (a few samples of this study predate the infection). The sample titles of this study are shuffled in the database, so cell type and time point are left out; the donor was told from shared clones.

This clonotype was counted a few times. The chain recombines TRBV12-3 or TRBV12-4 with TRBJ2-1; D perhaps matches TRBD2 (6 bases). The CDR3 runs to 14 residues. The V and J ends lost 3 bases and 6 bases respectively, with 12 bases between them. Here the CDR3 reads CASSFGGTGNEQFF. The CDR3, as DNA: TGTGCCAGCAGTTTCGGCGGGACTGGCAATGAGCAGTTCTTC.

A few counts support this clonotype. Written as DNA, the CDR3 is TGTGCCAGCAGCTTGGTTGTAATAGAACCGGTCAACACTGAAGCTTTCTTT. Translating gives CASSLVVIEPVNTEAFF. This chain connects TRBV5-5 to TRBJ1-1; D ambiguous. This CDR3 is 17 amino acids long. Trimming took 0 bases from V and 2 from J, leaving 17 bases between them. CDR1 is SGHKS and CDR2 is YYEKEE in the germline V gene (reference sequence). The variable domain in full, with the rest retrieved from reference TRBV5-5 and TRBJ1-1, is DAGVTQSPTHLIKTRGQQVTLRCSPISGHKSVSWYQQVLGQGPQFIFQYYEKEERGRGNFPDRFSARQFPNYSSELNVNALLLGDSALYLCASSLVVIEPVNTEAFFGQGTRLTVV.

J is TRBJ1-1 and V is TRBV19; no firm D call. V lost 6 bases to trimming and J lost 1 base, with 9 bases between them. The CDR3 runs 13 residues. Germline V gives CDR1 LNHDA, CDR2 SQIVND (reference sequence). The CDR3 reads CASRASSNTEAFF. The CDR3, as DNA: TGTGCCAGTAGGGCCAGCTCGAACACTGAAGCTTTCTTT.

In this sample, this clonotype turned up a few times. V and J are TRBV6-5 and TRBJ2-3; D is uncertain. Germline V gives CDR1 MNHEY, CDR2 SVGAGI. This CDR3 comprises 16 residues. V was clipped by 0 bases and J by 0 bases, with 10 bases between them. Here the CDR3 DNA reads TGTGCCAGCAGTTACTCGATAGCCACTAGCACAGATACGCAGTATTTT. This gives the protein CASSYSIATSTDTQYF.

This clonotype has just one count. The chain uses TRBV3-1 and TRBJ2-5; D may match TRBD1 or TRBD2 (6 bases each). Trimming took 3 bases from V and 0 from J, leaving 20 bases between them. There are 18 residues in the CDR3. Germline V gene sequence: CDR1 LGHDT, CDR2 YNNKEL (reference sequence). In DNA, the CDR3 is TGTGCCAGCAGCCACGTACAGGGTTACGGGGGATACCAAGAGACCCAGTACTTC. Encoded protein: CASSHVQGYGGYQETQYF.

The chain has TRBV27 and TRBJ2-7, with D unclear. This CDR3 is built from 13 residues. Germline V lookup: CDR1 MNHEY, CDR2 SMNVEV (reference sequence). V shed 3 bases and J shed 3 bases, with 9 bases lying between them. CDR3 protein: CASSFSIHYEQYF. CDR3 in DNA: TGTGCCAGCAGTTTTAGTATCCACTACGAGCAGTACTTC.

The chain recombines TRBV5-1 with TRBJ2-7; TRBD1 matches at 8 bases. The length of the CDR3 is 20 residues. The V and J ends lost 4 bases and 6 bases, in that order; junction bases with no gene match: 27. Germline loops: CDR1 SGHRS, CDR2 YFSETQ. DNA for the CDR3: TGCGCCAGCAGCCGCTCGGGGTCGGTTGTGGGCGACAGGGGTTTTAGCGAGCAGTACTTC. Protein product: CASSRSGSVVGDRGFSEQYF.

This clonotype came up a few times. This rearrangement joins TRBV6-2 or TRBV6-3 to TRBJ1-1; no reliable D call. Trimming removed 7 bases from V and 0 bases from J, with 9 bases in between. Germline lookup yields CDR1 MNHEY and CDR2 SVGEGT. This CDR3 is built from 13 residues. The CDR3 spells CASTLHLNTEAFF. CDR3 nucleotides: TGTGCCAGCACGCTCCATCTGAACACTGAAGCTTTCTTT.

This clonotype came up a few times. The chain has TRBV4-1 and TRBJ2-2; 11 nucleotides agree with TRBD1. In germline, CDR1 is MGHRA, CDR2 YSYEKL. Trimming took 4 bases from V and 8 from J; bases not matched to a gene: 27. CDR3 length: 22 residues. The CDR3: CASSPGDRGFRGAGPPTGELFF. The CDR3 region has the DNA TGCGCCAGCAGCCCCGGGGACAGGGGGTTTCGAGGAGCGGGGCCTCCAACAGGGGAGCTGTTTTTT.